The entry that follows covers one T cell receptor beta chain sequence. Its antigen is currently unknown. The data belong to a study of T cell repertoires in cytomegalovirus infection. Study background: CMV infection plus the matching HLA type was flagged by public TCR beta signatures.

TCRdb reanalysed the reads using MiXCR and keeps one entry per CDR3 protein. The table shows around 540,000 distinct CDR3 sequences, with around 30% occurring only once. The specimen comprised cultured PBMCs, sampled from culture after CMV antigen stimulation. This clonotype was obtained from a human donor in good health (CMV status not recorded). Some clones in this sample may be carry-over from other donors' samples.

CDR3 in amino acids: CASIGGASYNEQFF. For the CDR3, the DNA is TGTGCCAGCATTGGCGGGGCGAGTTACAATGAGCAGTTCTTC. The chain is built from TRBV28 and TRBJ2-1; weak D call: TRBD2 (6 bases). From germline, CDR1 is MDHEN and CDR2 SYDVKM. CDR3 length: 14 amino acids. V lost 7 bases, J lost 4 bases, and 14 bases lay in between.